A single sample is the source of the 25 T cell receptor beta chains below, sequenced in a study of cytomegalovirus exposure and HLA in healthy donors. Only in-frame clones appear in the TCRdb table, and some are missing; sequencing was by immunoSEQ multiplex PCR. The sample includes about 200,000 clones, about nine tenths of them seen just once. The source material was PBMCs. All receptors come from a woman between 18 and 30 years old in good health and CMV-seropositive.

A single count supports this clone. This CDR3 is CSVEWGGTEAFF. The CDR3 nucleotides are TGCAGCGTTGAGTGGGGGGGCACTGAAGCTTTCTTT. The genes are TRBV29-1 and TRBJ1-1; possible D gene TRBD1, 5 bases. Per germline, CDR1 SQVTM and CDR2 ANQGSEA. The CDR3 runs 12 residues. V was clipped by 3 bases and J by 4 bases, with 9 bases between them.

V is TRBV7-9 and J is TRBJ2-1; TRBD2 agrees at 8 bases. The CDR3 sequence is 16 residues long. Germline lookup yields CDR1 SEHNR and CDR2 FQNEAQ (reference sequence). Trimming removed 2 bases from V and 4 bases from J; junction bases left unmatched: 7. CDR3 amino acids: CASSLSGGGPYNEQFF. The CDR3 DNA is TGTGCCAGCAGCTTATCGGGGGGGGGACCATACAATGAGCAGTTCTTC.

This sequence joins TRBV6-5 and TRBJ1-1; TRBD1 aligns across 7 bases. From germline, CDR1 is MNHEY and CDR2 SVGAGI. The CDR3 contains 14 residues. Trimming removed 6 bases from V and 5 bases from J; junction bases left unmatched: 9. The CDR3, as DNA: TGTGCCAGCAGACAGACAGGGCTGGGGACTGAAGCTTTCTTT. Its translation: CASRQTGLGTEAFF.

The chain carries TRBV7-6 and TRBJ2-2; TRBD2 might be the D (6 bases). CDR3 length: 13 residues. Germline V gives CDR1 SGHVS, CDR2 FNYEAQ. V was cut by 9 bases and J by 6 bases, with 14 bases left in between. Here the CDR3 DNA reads TGTGCCAGTTCCTGGGAGGTTCCCGGGGAGCTGTTTTTT. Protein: CASSWEVPGELFF.

For the CDR3, the DNA is TGTGCCAGCAGTATTGGGGACAGGGACTACGAGCAGTACTTC. It translates to CASSIGDRDYEQYF. This rearrangement joins TRBV28 to TRBJ2-7, with 9 nucleotides matching TRBD1. The V gene's germline CDR1 is MDHEN and CDR2 SYDVKM. The CDR3 spans 14 residues. Losses at the gene ends were 5 bases for V and 3 bases for J; bases not matched to a gene: 5.

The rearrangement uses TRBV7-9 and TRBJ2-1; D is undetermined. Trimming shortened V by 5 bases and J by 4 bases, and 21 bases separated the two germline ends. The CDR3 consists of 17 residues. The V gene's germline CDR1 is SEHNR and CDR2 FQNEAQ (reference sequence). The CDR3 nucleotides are TGTGCCAGCAGCGCCCCGTTTCGAGTCTCCCCTTACAATGAGCAGTTCTTC. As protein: CASSAPFRVSPYNEQFF.

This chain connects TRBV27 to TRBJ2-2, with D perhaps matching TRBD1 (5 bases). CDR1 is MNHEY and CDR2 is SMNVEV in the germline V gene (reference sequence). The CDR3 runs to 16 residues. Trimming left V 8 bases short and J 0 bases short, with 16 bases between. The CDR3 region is CASRQGSLSNTGELFF. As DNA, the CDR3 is TGTGCCAGCCGTCAGGGTTCCCTCTCGAACACCGGGGAGCTGTTTTTT.

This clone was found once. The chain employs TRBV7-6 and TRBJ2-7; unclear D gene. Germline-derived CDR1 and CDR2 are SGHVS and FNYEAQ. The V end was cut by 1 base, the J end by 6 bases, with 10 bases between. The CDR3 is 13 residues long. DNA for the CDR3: TGTGCCAGCAGCTTAGGAGAGGTCGGCGAGCAGTACTTC. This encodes CASSLGEVGEQYF. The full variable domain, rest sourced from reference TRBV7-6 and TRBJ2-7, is GAGVSQSPRYKVTKRGQDVALRCDPISGHVSLYWYRQALGQGPEFLTYFNYEAQQDKSGLPNDRFSAERPEGSISTLTIQRTEQRDSAMYRCASSLGEVGEQYFGPGTRLTVT.

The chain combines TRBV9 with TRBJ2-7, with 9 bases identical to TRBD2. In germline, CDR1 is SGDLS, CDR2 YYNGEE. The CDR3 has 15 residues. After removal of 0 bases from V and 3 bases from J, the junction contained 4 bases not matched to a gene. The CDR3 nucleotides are TGTGCCAGCAGCGTAGCCGCGGGAGGGATCTACGAGCAGTACTTC. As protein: CASSVAAGGIYEQYF.

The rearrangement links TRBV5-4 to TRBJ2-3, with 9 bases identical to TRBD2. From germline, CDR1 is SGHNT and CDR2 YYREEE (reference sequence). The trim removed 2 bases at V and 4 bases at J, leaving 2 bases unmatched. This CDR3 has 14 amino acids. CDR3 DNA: TGTGCCAGCAGCTTTGTAGCGGGAGCAGATACGCAGTATTTT. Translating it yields CASSFVAGADTQYF.

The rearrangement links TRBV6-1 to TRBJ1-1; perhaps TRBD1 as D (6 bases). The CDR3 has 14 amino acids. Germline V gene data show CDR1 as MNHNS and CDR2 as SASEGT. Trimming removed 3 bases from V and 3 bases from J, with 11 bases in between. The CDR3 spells CASSDRGLDTEAFF. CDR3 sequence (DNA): TGTGCCAGCAGTGACAGGGGCTTGGACACTGAAGCTTTCTTT.

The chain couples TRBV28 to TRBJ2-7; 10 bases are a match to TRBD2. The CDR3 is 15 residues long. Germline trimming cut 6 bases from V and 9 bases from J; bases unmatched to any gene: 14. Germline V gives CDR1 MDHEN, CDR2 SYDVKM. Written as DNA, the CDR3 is TGTGCCAGCAGGGGAACTAGCGGGATGGCTTATGGGCAGTACTTC. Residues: CASRGTSGMAYGQYF.

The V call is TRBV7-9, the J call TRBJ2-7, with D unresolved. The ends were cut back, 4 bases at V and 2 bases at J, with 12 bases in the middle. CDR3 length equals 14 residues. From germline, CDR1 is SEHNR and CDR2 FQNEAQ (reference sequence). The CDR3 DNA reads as TGTGCCAGCAGCTCCGTAACACACCCCTACGAGCAGTACTTC. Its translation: CASSSVTHPYEQYF.

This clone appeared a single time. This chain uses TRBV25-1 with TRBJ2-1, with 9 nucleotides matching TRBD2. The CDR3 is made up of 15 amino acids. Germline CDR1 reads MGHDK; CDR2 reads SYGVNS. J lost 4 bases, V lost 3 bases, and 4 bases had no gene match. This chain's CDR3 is CASSEVAGGYNEQFF. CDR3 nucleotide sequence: TGTGCCAGCAGTGAGGTGGCGGGAGGGTACAATGAGCAGTTCTTC.

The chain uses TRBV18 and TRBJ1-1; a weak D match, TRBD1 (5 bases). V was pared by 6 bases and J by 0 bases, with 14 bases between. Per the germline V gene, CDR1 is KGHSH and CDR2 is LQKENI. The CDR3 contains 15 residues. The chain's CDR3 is CASSRGQGMNTEAFF. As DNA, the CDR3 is TGTGCCAGCTCGCGTGGACAAGGGATGAACACTGAAGCTTTCTTT. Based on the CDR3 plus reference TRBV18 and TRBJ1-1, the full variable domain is NAGVMQNPRHLVRRRGQEARLRCSPMKGHSHVYWYRQLPEEGLKFMVYLQKENIIDESGMPKERFSAEFPKEGPSILRIQQVVRGDSAAYFCASSRGQGMNTEAFFGQGTRLTVV.

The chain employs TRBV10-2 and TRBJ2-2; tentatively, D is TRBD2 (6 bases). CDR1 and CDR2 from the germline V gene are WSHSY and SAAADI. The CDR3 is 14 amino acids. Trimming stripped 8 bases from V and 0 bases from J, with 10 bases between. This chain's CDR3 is CASQRAANTGELFF. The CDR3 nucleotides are TGCGCCAGCCAGCGGGCCGCGAACACCGGGGAGCTGTTTTTT.

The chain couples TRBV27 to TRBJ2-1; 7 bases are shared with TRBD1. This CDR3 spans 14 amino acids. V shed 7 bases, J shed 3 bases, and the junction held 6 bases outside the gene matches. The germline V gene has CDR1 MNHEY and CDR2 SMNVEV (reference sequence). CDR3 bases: TGTGCCAGCACCGGGACAGAGCTCTACAATGAGCAGTTCTTC. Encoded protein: CASTGTELYNEQFF.

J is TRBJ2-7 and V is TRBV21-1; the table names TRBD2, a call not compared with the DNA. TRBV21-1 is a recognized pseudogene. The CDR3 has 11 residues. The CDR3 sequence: CASSNGREQYF. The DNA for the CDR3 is TGTGCCAGCAGCAACGGTCGCGAGCAGTACTTC.

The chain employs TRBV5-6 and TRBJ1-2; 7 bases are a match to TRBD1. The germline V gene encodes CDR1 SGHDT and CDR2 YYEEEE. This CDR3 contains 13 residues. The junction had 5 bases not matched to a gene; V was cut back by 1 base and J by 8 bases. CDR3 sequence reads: CASSLRGLRGYTF. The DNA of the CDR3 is TGTGCCAGCAGCTTGAGGGGGCTGCGGGGCTACACCTTC.

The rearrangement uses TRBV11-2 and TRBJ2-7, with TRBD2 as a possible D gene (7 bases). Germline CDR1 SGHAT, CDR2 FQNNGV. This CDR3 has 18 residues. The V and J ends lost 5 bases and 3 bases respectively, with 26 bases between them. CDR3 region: CASSLRGGRQTPNYEQYF. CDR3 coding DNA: TGTGCCAGCAGCCTCAGGGGAGGGCGACAGACCCCTAACTACGAGCAGTACTTC.

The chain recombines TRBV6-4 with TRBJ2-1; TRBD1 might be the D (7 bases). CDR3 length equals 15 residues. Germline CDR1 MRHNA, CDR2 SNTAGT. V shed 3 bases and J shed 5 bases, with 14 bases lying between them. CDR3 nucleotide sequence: TGTGCCAGCAGTGAGGCCAGGGGGAGGAACAATGAGCAGTTCTTC. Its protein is CASSEARGRNNEQFF.

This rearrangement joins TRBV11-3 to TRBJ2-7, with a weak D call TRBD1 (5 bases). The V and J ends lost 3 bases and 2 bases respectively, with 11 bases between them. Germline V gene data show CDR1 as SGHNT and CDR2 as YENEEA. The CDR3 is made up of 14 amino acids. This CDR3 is CASSLRQGTYEQYF. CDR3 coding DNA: TGTGCCAGCAGCTTGCGGCAGGGTACCTACGAGCAGTACTTC.

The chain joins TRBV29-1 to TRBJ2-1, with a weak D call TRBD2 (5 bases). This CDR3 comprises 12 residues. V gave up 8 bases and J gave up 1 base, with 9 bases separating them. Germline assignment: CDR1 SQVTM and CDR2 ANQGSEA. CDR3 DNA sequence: TGCAGCTCCAGAGGGTCCTACAATGAGCAGTTCTTC. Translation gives CSSRGSYNEQFF.

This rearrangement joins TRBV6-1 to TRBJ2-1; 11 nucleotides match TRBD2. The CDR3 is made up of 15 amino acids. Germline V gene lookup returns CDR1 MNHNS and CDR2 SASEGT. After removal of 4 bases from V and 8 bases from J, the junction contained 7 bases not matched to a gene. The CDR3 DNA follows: TGTGCCAGCAGTGCACTAGCGGGAGAGAAGGATGAGCAGTTCTTC. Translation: CASSALAGEKDEQFF.

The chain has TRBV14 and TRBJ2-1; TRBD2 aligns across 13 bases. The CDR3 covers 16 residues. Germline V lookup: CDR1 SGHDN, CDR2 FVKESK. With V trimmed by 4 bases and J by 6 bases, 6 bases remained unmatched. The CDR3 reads CASSPIGTSGINEQFF. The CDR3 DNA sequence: TGTGCCAGCAGCCCCATCGGGACTAGCGGGATCAATGAGCAGTTCTTC.